This T cell receptor beta chain was profiled in a study of blood T cell repertoires in COVID-19. Looking at the study overall: Some COVID-19 samples were acute and others convalescent; all came from the United States, Italy and Spain. The cDNA or gDNA used as material had been derived from T cells, B-cell-depleted T cells, or PBMCs.

Germline lookup yields CDR1 MNHEY and CDR2 SVGAGI. The V segment lost 4 bases and the J segment 6 bases; nucleotides outside the gene matches: 11. This CDR3 region has 15 residues. Study processing details: Reference gene primer amplification gave estimated nucleated cell counts. Measured with immunoSEQ multiplex PCR; TCRdb has only the in-frame clones, and not every one. V, J and clone size are taken as reported in that table, and D and trimming were inferred from the DNA itself. The repertoire has about 90,000 clones, around four fifths of them found once; the top ten carry 12%. Input material: peripheral blood. The chain combines TRBV6-5 with TRBJ1-1; the match to TRBD1 covers 7 bases. The TCR comes from a woman in her 70s with active or convalescent COVID-19. DNA for the CDR3: TGTGCCAGCAGTTCCCTCCGACAGGGCCCCTCTGAAGCTTTCTTT. It translates to CASSSLRQGPSEAFF.